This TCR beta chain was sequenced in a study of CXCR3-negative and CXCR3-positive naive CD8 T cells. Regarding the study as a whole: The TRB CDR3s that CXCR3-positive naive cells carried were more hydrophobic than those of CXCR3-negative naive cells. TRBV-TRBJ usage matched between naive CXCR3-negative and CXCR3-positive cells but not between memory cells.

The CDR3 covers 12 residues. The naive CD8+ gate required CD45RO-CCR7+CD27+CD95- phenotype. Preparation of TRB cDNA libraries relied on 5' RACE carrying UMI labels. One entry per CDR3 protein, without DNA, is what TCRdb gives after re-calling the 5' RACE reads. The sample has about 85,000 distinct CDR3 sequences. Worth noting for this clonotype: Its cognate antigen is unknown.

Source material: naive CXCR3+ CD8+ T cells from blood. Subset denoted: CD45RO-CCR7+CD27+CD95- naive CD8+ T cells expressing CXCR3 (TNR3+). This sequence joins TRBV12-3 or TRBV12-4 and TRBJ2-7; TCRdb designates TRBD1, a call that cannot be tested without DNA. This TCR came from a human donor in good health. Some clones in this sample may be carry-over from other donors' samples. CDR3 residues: CASSFGRNEQYF.